The 16 T cell receptor beta chains below come from one sample, sequenced in a study of T cells in Graves' hyperthyroidism and ophthalmopathy. RNA transcripts yielded amplified TCR beta CDR3 regions. The HTBI set primed first-round TCR CDR3 RT-PCR. TCRdb reprocessed the multiplex PCR reads with MiXCR, giving one entry per CDR3 protein. The sample has approximately 520,000 distinct CDR3 sequences; less than 25% are singletons. Sequenced sample: blood. Source of these receptors: a young woman with Graves' ophthalmopathy.

This clonotype appeared many times. This chain connects TRBV19 to TRBJ2-7; D call uncertain. The CDR3 has 14 residues. Germline values: CDR1 LNHDA, CDR2 SQIVND (reference sequence). The V and J ends lost 1 base and 2 bases respectively, with 9 bases between them. The CDR3: CASSIGTATYEQYF. CDR3 coding DNA: TGTGCCAGTAGTATAGGAACGGCAACCTACGAGCAGTACTTC.

This clonotype occurred many times. The chain recombines TRBV9 with TRBJ2-3, with D maybe TRBD2 (6 bases). Trimming cost V 3 bases and J 3 bases, with 17 bases left between them. CDR3 length equals 16 residues. Germline CDR1 and CDR2: SGDLS and YYNGEE. In DNA, the CDR3 is TGTGCCAGCAGCGCGTGGGATGGGGGGTTTACAGATACGCAGTATTTT. Protein: CASSAWDGGFTDTQYF.

This clonotype was counted at least ten times. This sequence joins TRBV27 and TRBJ2-7, with 9 bases lining up with TRBD1. In germline, CDR1 is MNHEY, CDR2 SMNVEV (reference sequence). The CDR3 has 14 amino acids. V lost 4 bases and J lost 6; bases outside the gene matches: 7. The CDR3 DNA sequence: TGTGCCAGCAGTTCCCTCGGGACAGGGACCGAGCAGTACTTC. Its translation: CASSSLGTGTEQYF.

This clonotype was found a few times. The gene calls are TRBV6-1 and TRBJ1-2; D may be TRBD1 (6 bases). This CDR3 spans 16 amino acids. V dropped 7 bases and J dropped 0 bases, with 18 bases sitting between them. Per the germline V gene, CDR1 is MNHNS and CDR2 is SASEGT. DNA for the CDR3: TGTGCCAGCACCCAGGACGCAGGGGCCCCTAACTATGGCTACACCTTC. Translating it yields CASTQDAGAPNYGYTF.

At least ten counts were recorded for this clonotype. The chain couples TRBV6-4 to TRBJ2-5; the match to TRBD2 covers 16 bases. The CDR3 is 18 amino acids. V was clipped by 1 base and J by 4 bases; unmatched bases: 6. Looked up from germline, CDR1 is MRHNA and CDR2 is SNTAGT. CDR3 in DNA: TGTGCCAGCAGTGACTTGGGACTAGCGGGGGGGCCGGGAGAGACCCAGTACTTC. This codes for CASSDLGLAGGPGETQYF.

This clonotype appeared a few times. The chain carries TRBV12-3 or TRBV12-4 and TRBJ1-2; TRBD1 matches at 7 bases. The CDR3 loop spans 16 amino acids. Trimming removed 4 bases from V and 7 bases from J; junction bases left unmatched: 15. The CDR3 DNA is TGTGCCAGCAGTTATGGGCGAGGGGGCCACTCGGGTGGCTACACCTTC. It specifies CASSYGRGGHSGGYTF.

In DNA, the CDR3 is TGTGCCAGCAGCTTAGTAGCGGGGGGCCCCTACGAGCAGTACTTC. Protein product: CASSLVAGGPYEQYF. V gene TRBV11-2 combines with J gene TRBJ2-7; TRBD2 matches 10 bases. The CDR3 consists of 15 residues. V lost 1 base and J lost 2; bases outside the gene matches: 2. Germline V gives CDR1 SGHAT, CDR2 FQNNGV.

This clonotype has ten or more counts. The chain links TRBV28 to TRBJ2-5; 11 bases agree with TRBD2. The CDR3 covers 16 residues. The ends lost 2 bases at V and 1 base at J; junction bases unmatched: 3. CDR1 and CDR2 from the germline V gene are MDHEN and SYDVKM. In nucleotides, the CDR3 is TGTGCCAGCAGTTTAGTAGCGGGGGGGCCCCAAGAGACCCAGTACTTC. It specifies CASSLVAGGPQETQYF. Using reference TRBV28 and TRBJ2-5 for the parts outside the CDR3, the full variable domain is DVKVTQSSRYLVKRTGEKVFLECVQDMDHENMFWYRQDPGLGLRLIYFSYDVKMKEKGDIPEGYSVSREKKERFSLILESASTNQTSMYLCASSLVAGGPQETQYFGPGTRLLVL.

This clonotype has at least ten counts. The genes are TRBV11-2 and TRBJ1-1, with TRBD1 as a possible D gene (6 bases). Per germline, CDR1 SGHAT and CDR2 FQNNGV. The V gene lost 1 base and the J gene lost 5 bases, with 14 bases spanning the gap. The CDR3 runs to 15 residues. The chain's CDR3 is CASSLVTGRETEAFF. Written as DNA, the CDR3 is TGTGCCAGCAGCTTAGTCACAGGGAGGGAGACTGAAGCTTTCTTT. Drawing the rest from reference TRBV11-2 and TRBJ1-1, the complete variable domain is EAGVAQSPRYKIIEKRQSVAFWCNPISGHATLYWYQQILGQGPKLLIQFQNNGVVDDSQLPKDRFSAERLKGVDSTLKIQPAKLEDSAVYLCASSLVTGRETEAFFGQGTRLTVV.

Concerning this clonotype itself: One end of the junction does not line up with germline, which may come from a read error. The genes are TRBV11-2 and TRBJ2-5; 7 nucleotides match TRBD2. This CDR3 has 15 amino acids. The germline V gene encodes CDR1 SGHAT and CDR2 FQNNGV. CDR3 bases: TGTGCCAGCAGCTTATGGACACAACGGGGGGAGACCCAGTGCTTC. Translation gives CASSLWTQRGETQCF.

In this sample, this clonotype turned up many times. The rearrangement joins TRBV27 to TRBJ1-1; D is unresolved. V lost 6 bases and J 0 bases, leaving 8 bases between the germline ends. Looked up from germline, CDR1 is MNHEY and CDR2 is SMNVEV (reference sequence). The CDR3 totals 13 residues. CDR3 amino acids: CASSNFLNTEAFF. CDR3 DNA sequence: TGTGCCAGCAGCAACTTCTTGAACACTGAAGCTTTCTTT.

CDR3 in amino acids: CATSDPPRREVGGYTF. CDR3 sequence (DNA): TGTGCCACCAGTGACCCTCCTAGAAGGGAGGTAGGGGGCTACACCTTC. The J gene is TRBJ1-2, the V gene TRBV24-1; D uncertain. The CDR3 has 16 amino acids. Germline V gives CDR1 KGHDR, CDR2 SFDVKD. Trimming took off 4 bases at V and 8 bases at J, with 22 bases between the two ends.

In this sample, this clonotype turned up a few times. V usage is TRBV11-1 and J usage is TRBJ2-6; D may match TRBD1 or TRBD2 (5 bases each). Germline V lookup: CDR1 SGHAT, CDR2 FQDESV (reference sequence). CDR3 length: 16 amino acids. V was shortened by 1 base and J by 4 bases, with 11 bases between the two germline ends. The CDR3 DNA reads as TGTGCCAGCAGCTTAGTATTCGGGGACGGGGCCAACGTCCTGACTTTC. Translating gives CASSLVFGDGANVLTF.

This clonotype turned up a few times. The chain has TRBV7-9 and TRBJ2-2; 9 positions agree with TRBD1. The ends lost 6 bases at V and 5 bases at J; junction bases unmatched: 4. This CDR3 has 14 amino acids. Germline V gives CDR1 SEHNR, CDR2 FQNEAQ (reference sequence). CDR3 amino acids: CASRAGTGTGELFF. The CDR3, as DNA: TGTGCCAGCAGAGCCGGGACAGGGACCGGGGAGCTGTTTTTT.

This clonotype came up many times. This rearrangement joins TRBV30 to TRBJ2-2; 8 bases are a match to TRBD1. The V segment lost 4 bases and the J segment 4 bases; nucleotides outside the gene matches: 2. The CDR3 contains 13 residues. Looked up from germline, CDR1 is GTSNPN and CDR2 is SVGIG (reference sequence). The CDR3 DNA reads as TGTGCCTGGACAGGGGGCATCACCGGGGAGCTGTTTTTT. As protein: CAWTGGITGELFF.

This clonotype occurred many times. The DNA of the CDR3 is TGTGCCAGCAGTTGGGACTCGGAATTCTATGGCTACACCTTC. Translated: CASSWDSEFYGYTF. The genes are TRBV2 and TRBJ1-2, with D maybe TRBD1 (5 bases). V lost 5 bases and J 4 bases, leaving 14 bases between the germline ends. This CDR3 contains 14 residues. The germline V gene encodes CDR1 SNHLY and CDR2 FYNNEI.